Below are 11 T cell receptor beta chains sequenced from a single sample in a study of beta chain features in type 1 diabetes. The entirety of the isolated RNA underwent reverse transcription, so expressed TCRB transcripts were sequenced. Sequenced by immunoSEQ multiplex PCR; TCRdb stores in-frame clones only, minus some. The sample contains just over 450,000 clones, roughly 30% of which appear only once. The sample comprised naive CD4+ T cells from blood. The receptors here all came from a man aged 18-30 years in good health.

The CDR3 region is CASSQEGARYGYTF. DNA for the CDR3: TGCGCCAGCAGCCAAGAGGGGGCTAGGTATGGCTACACCTTC. The chain is built from TRBV4-1 and TRBJ1-2; D perhaps matches TRBD1 (6 bases). Looked up from germline, CDR1 is MGHRA and CDR2 is YSYEKL. Trimming removed 0 bases at V and 5 bases at J, with 10 bases between. This CDR3 region has 14 residues.

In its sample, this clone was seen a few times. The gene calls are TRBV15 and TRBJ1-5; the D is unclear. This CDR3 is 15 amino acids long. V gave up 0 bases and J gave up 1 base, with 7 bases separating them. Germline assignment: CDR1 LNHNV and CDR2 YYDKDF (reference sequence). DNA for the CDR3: TGTGCCACCAGCAGAGATCCCAACAGCAATCAGCCCCAGCATTTT. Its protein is CATSRDPNSNQPQHF.

The DNA of the CDR3 is TGCGCCAGCAAGGGACTAGCGGGAGTGTTGGATGAGCAGTTCTTC. As protein: CASKGLAGVLDEQFF. The V and J genes are TRBV5-1 and TRBJ2-1; 14 positions agree with TRBD2. Germline assignment: CDR1 SGHRS and CDR2 YFSETQ. CDR3 length equals 15 residues. Trimming at V came to 6 bases and at J to 8 bases, leaving 7 bases not matched to a gene.

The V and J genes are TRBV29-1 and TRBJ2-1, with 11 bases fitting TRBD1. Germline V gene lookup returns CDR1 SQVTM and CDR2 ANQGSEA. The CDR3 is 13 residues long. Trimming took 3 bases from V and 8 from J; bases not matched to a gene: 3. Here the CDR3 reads CSVEDRGLDEQFF. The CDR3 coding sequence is TGCAGCGTTGAGGACAGGGGGCTGGATGAGCAGTTCTTC.

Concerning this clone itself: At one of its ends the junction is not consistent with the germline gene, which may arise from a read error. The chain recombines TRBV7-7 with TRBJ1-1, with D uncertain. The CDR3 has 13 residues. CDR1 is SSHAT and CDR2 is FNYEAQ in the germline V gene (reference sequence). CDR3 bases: TGTGCTAGCAGCTTAAGCGGGAACACTGAAGCTTTCTTT. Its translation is CASSLSGNTEAFF.

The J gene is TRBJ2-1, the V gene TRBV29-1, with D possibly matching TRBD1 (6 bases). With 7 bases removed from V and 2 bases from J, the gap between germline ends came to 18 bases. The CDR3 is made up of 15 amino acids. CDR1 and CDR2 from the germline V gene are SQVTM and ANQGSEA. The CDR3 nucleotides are TGCAGCGCACCACCTCTTGGGGGCGCCTACAATGAGCAGTTCTTC. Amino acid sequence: CSAPPLGGAYNEQFF.

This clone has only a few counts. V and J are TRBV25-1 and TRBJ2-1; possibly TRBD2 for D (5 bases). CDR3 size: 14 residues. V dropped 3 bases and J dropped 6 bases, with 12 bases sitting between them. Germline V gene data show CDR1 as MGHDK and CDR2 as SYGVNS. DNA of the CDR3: TGTGCCAGCAGTGAGCCGACGGCGGGCAATGAGCAGTTCTTC. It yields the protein CASSEPTAGNEQFF.

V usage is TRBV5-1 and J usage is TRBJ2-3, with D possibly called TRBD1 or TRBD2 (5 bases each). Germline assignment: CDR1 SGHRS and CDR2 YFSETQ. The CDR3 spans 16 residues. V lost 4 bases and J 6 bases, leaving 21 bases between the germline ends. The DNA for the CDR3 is TGCGCCAGCAGCCTCCTGACTGGGACGTCCGTCGATACGCAGTATTTT. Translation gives CASSLLTGTSVDTQYF.

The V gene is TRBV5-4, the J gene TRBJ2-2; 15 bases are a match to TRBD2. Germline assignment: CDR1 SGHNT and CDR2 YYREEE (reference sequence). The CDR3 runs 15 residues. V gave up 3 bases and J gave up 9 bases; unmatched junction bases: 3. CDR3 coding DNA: TGTGCCAGCAGCTCGGGACTAGCGGGAGGCCGGGAGCTGTTTTTT. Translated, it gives CASSSGLAGGRELFF.

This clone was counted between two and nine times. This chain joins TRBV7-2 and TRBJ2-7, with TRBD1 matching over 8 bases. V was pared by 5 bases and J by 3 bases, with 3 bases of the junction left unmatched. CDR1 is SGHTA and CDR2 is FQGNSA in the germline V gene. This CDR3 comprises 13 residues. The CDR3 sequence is CASSRTGFYEQYF. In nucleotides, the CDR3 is TGTGCCAGCAGCCGGACAGGGTTCTACGAGCAGTACTTC.

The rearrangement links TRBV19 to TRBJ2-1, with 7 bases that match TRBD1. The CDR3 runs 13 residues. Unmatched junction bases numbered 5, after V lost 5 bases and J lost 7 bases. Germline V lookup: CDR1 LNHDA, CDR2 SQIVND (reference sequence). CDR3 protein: CASSPRDRNEQFF. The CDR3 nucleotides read TGTGCCAGTAGTCCCCGGGACAGAAATGAGCAGTTCTTC.